This TCR beta chain was sequenced during a study of T cell responses to AZD1222 COVID-19 vaccine. The CDR3 contains 14 residues. Deletions cut 4 bases from V and 4 bases from J, with 14 bases between. Germline V gene lookup returns CDR1 SQVTM and CDR2 ANQGSEA. On this clone: The antigen is unknown.

Clones were read by immunoSEQ multiplex PCR, and TCRdb kept only the in-frame ones, dropping some. The sample yields roughly 160,000 clones, over 80% seen once. General study findings and limits: Of spike-specific TCRs, nearly half reportedly target regions left unmutated in variants.

The sequencing here drew on peripheral blood, taken on day 0 of AZD1222 vaccination. This clonotype was obtained from an adult in good health. J is TRBJ2-4 and V is TRBV29-1; D perhaps matches TRBD2 (7 bases). The chain's CDR3 is CSVGGGGDKNIQYF. For the CDR3, the DNA is TGCAGCGTTGGGGGCGGGGGCGATAAAAACATTCAGTACTTC.